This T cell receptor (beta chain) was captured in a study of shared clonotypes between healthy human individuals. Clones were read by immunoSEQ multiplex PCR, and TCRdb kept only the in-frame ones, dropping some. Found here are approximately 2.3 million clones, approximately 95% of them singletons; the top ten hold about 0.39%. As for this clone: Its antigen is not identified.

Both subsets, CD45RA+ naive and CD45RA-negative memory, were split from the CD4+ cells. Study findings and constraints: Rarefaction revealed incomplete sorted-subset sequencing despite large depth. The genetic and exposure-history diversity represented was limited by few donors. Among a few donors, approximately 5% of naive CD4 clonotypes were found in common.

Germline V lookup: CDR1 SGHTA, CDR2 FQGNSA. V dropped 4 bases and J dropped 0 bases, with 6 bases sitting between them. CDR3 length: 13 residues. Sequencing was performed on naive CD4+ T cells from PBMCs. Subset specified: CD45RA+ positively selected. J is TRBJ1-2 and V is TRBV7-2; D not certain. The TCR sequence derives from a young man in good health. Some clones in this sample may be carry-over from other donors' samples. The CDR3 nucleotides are TGTGCCAGCAGCTCCGGAGCTAACTATGGCTACACCTTC. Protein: CASSSGANYGYTF.